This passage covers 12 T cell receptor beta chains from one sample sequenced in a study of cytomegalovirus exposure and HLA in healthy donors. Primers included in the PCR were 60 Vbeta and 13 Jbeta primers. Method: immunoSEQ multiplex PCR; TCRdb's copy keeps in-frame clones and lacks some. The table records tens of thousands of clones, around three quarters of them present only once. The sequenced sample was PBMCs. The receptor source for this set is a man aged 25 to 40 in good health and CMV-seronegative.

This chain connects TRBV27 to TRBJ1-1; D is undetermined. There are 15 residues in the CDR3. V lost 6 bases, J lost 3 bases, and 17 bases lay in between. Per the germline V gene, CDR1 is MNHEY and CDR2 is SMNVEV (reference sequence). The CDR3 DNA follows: TGTGCCAGCAGCTTTTCTAGAAAACTGGACACTGAAGCTTTCTTT. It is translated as CASSFSRKLDTEAFF.

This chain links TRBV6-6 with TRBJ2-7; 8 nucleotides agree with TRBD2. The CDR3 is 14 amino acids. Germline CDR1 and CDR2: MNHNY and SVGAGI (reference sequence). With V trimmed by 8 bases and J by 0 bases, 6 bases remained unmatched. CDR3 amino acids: CASRSSGSSYEQYV. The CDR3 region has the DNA TGTGCCAGCCGATCGAGCGGGAGCTCCTACGAGCAGTACGTC.

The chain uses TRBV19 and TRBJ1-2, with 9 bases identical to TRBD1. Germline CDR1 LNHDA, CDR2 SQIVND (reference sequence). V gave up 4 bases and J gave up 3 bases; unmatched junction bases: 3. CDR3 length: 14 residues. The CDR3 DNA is TGTGCCAGTAGTAGGACAGGGGACGACTATGGCTACACCTTC. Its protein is CASSRTGDDYGYTF.

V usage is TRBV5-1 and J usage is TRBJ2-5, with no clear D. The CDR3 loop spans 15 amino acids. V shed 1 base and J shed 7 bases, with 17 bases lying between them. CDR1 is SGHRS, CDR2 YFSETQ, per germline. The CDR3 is CASSLPEFTTGTQYF. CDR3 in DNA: TGCGCCAGCAGCTTGCCGGAGTTTACAACGGGGACCCAGTACTTC.

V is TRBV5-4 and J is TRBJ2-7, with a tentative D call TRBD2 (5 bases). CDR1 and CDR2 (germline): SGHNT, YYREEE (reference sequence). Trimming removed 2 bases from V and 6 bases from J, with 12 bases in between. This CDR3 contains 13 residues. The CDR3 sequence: CASSLHGGGEQYV. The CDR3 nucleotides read TGTGCCAGCAGCTTACACGGCGGAGGCGAGCAGTACGTC.

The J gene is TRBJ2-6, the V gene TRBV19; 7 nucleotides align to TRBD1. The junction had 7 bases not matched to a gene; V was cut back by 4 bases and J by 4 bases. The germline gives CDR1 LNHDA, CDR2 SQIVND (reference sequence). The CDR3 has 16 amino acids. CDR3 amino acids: CASSTTGTGGANVLTF. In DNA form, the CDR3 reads TGTGCCAGTAGTACGACAGGGACGGGCGGGGCCAACGTCCTGACTTTC.

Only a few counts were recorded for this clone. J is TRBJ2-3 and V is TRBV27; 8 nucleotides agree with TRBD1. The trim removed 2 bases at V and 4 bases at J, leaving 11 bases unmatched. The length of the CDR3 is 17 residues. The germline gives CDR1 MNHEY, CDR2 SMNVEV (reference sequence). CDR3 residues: CASSLKIRQGLADTQYF. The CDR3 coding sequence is TGTGCCAGCAGTTTAAAGATTAGACAGGGGTTGGCAGATACGCAGTATTTT.

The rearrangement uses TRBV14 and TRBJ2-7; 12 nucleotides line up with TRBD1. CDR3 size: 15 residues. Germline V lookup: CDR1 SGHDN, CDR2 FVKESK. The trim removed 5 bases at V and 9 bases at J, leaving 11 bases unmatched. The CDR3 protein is CASSLSGTGGFGQYF. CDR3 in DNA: TGTGCCAGCAGCTTGTCCGGGACAGGGGGCTTCGGGCAGTACTTC. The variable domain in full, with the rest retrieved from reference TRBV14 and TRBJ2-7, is EAGVTQFPSHSVIEKGQTVTLRCDPISGHDNLYWYRRVMGKEIKFLLHFVKESKQDESGMPNNRFLAERTGGTYSTLKVQPAELEDSGVYFCASSLSGTGGFGQYFGPGTRLTVT.

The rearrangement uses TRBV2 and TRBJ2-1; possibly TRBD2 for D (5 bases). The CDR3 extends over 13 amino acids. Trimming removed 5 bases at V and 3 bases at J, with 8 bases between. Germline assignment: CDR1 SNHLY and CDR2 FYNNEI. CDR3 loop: CASSFGSYNEQFF. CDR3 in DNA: TGTGCCAGCAGTTTTGGGAGCTACAATGAGCAGTTCTTC.

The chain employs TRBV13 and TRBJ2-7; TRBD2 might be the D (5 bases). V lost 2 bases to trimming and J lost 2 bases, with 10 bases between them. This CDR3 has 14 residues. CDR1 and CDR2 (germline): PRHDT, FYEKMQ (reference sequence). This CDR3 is CASSLRGYTYEQYF. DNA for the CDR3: TGTGCCAGCAGCTTACGAGGGTACACCTACGAGCAGTACTTC.

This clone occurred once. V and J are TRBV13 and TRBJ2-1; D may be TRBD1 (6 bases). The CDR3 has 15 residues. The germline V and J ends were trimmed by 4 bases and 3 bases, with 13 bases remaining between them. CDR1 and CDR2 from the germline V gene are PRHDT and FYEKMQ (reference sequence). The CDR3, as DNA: TGTGCCAGCAGCTCAGTAGACAGGAGCTACAATGAGCAGTTCTTC. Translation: CASSSVDRSYNEQFF.

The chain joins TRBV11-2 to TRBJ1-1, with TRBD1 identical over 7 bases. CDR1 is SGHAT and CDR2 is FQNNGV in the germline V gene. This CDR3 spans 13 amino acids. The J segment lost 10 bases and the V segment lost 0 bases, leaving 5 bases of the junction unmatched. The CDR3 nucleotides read TGTGCCAGCAGCTTAGATCGGACAGGACCAGCTTTCTTT. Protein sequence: CASSLDRTGPAFF. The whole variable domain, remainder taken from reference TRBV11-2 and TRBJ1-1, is EAGVAQSPRYKIIEKRQSVAFWCNPISGHATLYWYQQILGQGPKLLIQFQNNGVVDDSQLPKDRFSAERLKGVDSTLKIQPAKLEDSAVYLCASSLDRTGPAFFGQGTRLTVV.